The entry below describes one T cell receptor beta chain. The assay was immunoSEQ multiplex PCR, and TCRdb's table has in-frame clones only and misses some. The sample lists just over 60,000 clones; approximately 79% were seen once. CDR1 is MNHNS and CDR2 is SASEGT in the germline V gene. The CDR3 is 12 residues long. V was clipped by 6 bases and J by 8 bases, with 13 bases between them. The entry originates in a study of blood T cell repertoires in COVID-19. Study in general: COVID-19 samples, acute and convalescent, were from the United States, Italy and Spain. The cDNA or gDNA used as material had been derived from T cells, B-cell-depleted T cells, or PBMCs.

The sample consisted of peripheral blood. The gene calls are TRBV6-1 and TRBJ1-2, with D unresolved. The TCR originated in a woman aged 80 or over with active or convalescent COVID-19. CDR3 sequence (DNA): TGTGCCAGCAGCTACAGAGTGGGCGGCTACACCTTC. Translation: CASSYRVGGYTF.